The sequence of this T cell receptor beta chain was determined in a study of blood T cell repertoires in COVID-19. Looking at the study overall: Collection of acute and convalescent COVID-19 samples took place in the United States, Italy and Spain.

The CDR3 spans 13 residues. Germline trimming cut 6 bases from V and 2 bases from J; bases unmatched to any gene: 1. Germline V gene lookup returns CDR1 LNHDA and CDR2 SQIVND (reference sequence). Per the original data handling: From reference gene primer amplification, estimates of nucleated cell counts were derived. Generated by immunoSEQ multiplex PCR, the TCRdb table keeps only in-frame clones and is missing some. V and J calls and clone size are those listed in that table; D and trimming were worked out from the DNA. The table includes fewer than 250,000 clones, roughly 85% detected once. The TCR sequence derives from a woman in her forties who had been exposed to COVID-19. The chain carries TRBV19 and TRBJ1-2, with 9 bases matching TRBD1. The sequenced sample consisted of PBMCs or T cells enriched from blood (not recorded which). For the CDR3, the DNA is TGTGCCAGTAGGGGGACAGGGAACTATGGCTACACCTTC. Protein: CASRGTGNYGYTF.